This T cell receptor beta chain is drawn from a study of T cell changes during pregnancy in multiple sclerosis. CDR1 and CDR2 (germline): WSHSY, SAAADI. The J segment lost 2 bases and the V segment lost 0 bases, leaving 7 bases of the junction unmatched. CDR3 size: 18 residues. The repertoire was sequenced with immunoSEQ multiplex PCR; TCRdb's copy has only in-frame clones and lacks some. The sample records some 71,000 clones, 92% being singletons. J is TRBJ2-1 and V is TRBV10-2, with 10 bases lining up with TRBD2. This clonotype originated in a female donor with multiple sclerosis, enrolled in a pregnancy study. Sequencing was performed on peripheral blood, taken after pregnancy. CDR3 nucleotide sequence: TGCGCCAGCAGTGAGTCGAGGAGGACTAGCGGTACCTACAATGAGCAGTTCTTC. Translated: CASSESRRTSGTYNEQFF.